The 21 T cell receptor beta chains listed next were all sequenced from one sample in a study of glioma-infiltrating T cells. TCR alpha and beta CDR3 regions were amplified from RNA using iRepertoire nested multiplex PCR. TCRdb independently ran MiXCR on the multiplex PCR reads; one entry per CDR3 protein. The sample contains more than 95,000 distinct CDR3 sequences, about 28% of which appear only once. Sequencing was carried out using glioma tissue, nonneoplastic brain tissue, or PBMCs (not recorded which). The receptors shown here come from a human donor with low-grade glioma or glioblastoma, undergoing nonglioma brain surgery, or in good health (not recorded which).

This clonotype came up many times. The chain links TRBV7-9 to TRBJ2-7; no definite D call. Trimming pared 6 bases from V and 1 base from J, leaving 10 bases between. Germline CDR1 and CDR2: SEHNR and FQNEAQ (reference sequence). The CDR3 spans 13 residues. The CDR3 region has the DNA TGTGCCAGCAGTTCGGACCCGTCCTACGAGCAGTACTTC. Its protein product is CASSSDPSYEQYF.

This clonotype was observed many times. This chain links TRBV20-1 with TRBJ2-1; TRBD1 aligns across 10 bases. The CDR3 covers 16 residues. In germline, CDR1 is DFQATT, CDR2 SNEGSKA (reference sequence). Trimming took 4 bases from V and 2 from J; bases not matched to a gene: 8. The CDR3 nucleotides read TGCAGTGCTATACTGCGTGGGACAGGGGCCTACAATGAGCAGTTCTTC. Protein product: CSAILRGTGAYNEQFF.

This chain connects TRBV18 to TRBJ1-6; possibly TRBD1 for D (6 bases). The CDR3 is 13 residues long. The V and J ends lost 6 bases and 10 bases respectively, with 13 bases between them. CDR1 and CDR2 from the germline V gene are KGHSH and LQKENI. The CDR3 is CASSPGVVSPLHF. The CDR3 nucleotides read TGTGCCAGCTCTCCAGGGGTAGTATCACCCCTCCACTTT. The variable domain in full, with the rest retrieved from reference TRBV18 and TRBJ1-6, is NAGVMQNPRHLVRRRGQEARLRCSPMKGHSHVYWYRQLPEEGLKFMVYLQKENIIDESGMPKERFSAEFPKEGPSILRIQQVVRGDSAAYFCASSPGVVSPLHFGNGTRLTVT.

This clonotype is medium-sized. The rearrangement joins TRBV28 to TRBJ2-3; 10 nucleotides align to TRBD2. The V and J ends lost 7 bases and 2 bases, in that order; junction bases with no gene match: 3. CDR3 length equals 14 residues. The germline gives CDR1 MDHEN, CDR2 SYDVKM. The CDR3 sequence is CASTSGGTTDTQYF. The DNA of the CDR3 is TGTGCCAGCACTAGCGGGGGTACCACAGATACGCAGTATTTT.

This clonotype showed up just a few times. The chain joins TRBV7-2 to TRBJ2-7; 8 bases fit TRBD2. The CDR3 covers 16 residues. The trim removed 7 bases at V and 2 bases at J, leaving 13 bases unmatched. Germline lookup yields CDR1 SGHTA and CDR2 FQGNSA. The CDR3 region is CASTEPAGARTYEQYF. DNA for the CDR3: TGTGCCAGCACAGAGCCAGCGGGGGCAAGGACCTACGAGCAGTACTTC.

In regard to this clonotype: A clone one base away is much larger, so this may be a read error. The CDR3 DNA reads as TGTGCCAGCAGCCCAGGGGGTTACGAGAAGTACTTC. This translates into CASSPGGYEKYF. The gene calls are TRBV3-1 and TRBJ2-7; TRBD1 matches 7 bases. This CDR3 is built from 12 residues. Germline lookup yields CDR1 LGHDT and CDR2 YNNKEL (reference sequence).

This clonotype was recorded many times. The chain links TRBV6-1 to TRBJ1-5; D not certain. V lost 5 bases and J lost 2, with 13 bases in between. The CDR3 loop spans 15 amino acids. Germline CDR1 MNHNS, CDR2 SASEGT. In nucleotides, the CDR3 is TGTGCCAGCAGTATTGGGCAATCGGGCAATCAGCCCCAGCATTTT. Amino acids: CASSIGQSGNQPQHF.

The gene calls are TRBV2 and TRBJ2-7; the D is unclear. The CDR3 has 11 amino acids. Trimming took off 8 bases at V and 4 bases at J, with 9 bases between the two ends. Germline loops: CDR1 SNHLY, CDR2 FYNNEI. The CDR3 sequence is CASLVEYEQYF. Here the CDR3 DNA reads TGTGCCAGCCTAGTGGAGTACGAGCAGTACTTC.

The sample holds many counts of this clonotype. The chain combines TRBV7-8 with TRBJ2-3; 15 positions match TRBD2. There are 16 residues in the CDR3. Germline V CDR1 and CDR2: SGHVS, FQNEAQ. V shed 4 bases, J shed 3 bases, and the junction held 2 bases outside the gene matches. The CDR3 protein is CASSSGTSGGTDTQYF. DNA of the CDR3: TGTGCCAGCAGCTCGGGGACTAGCGGGGGGACAGATACGCAGTATTTT.

This clonotype came up many times. This sequence joins TRBV4-3 and TRBJ2-1; D is ambiguous. CDR1 LGHNA and CDR2 YSLEER come from the germline V gene. V lost 0 bases to trimming and J lost 4 bases, with 10 bases between them. The CDR3 sequence is 15 residues long. The CDR3: CASSQDRTSYNEQFF. CDR3 nucleotide sequence: TGCGCCAGCAGCCAAGATCGGACCAGTTACAATGAGCAGTTCTTC.

This clonotype was seen once. One base away lies a much larger clone, so this may be a sequencing read error. The chain uses TRBV6-2 or TRBV6-3 and TRBJ1-3; D remains unclear. Between the trimmed V and J ends, which lost 5 bases and 7 bases, there was a span of 12 bases. Germline V lookup: CDR1 MNHEY, CDR2 SVGEGT. This CDR3 contains 13 residues. CDR3 nucleotides: TGTGCCAGCAGTGGGTGGCAGGCGAACACCATATATTTT. Protein: CASSGWQANTIYF.

This clonotype was recorded at least ten times. The chain has TRBV6-2 or TRBV6-3 and TRBJ2-7; a possible D gene is TRBD2 (5 bases). CDR1 is MNHEY and CDR2 is SVGEGT in the germline V gene. Trimming cost V 6 bases and J 4 bases, with 7 bases left between them. CDR3 length: 11 amino acids. CDR3 DNA sequence: TGTGCCAGCAGCCGACTATACGAGCAGTACTTC. Translating gives CASSRLYEQYF.

V and J are TRBV7-2 and TRBJ2-1; TRBD2 agrees at 8 bases. The germline V gene encodes CDR1 SGHTA and CDR2 FQGNSA. This CDR3 has 16 amino acids. J lost 10 bases, V lost 5 bases, and 16 bases had no gene match. This CDR3 is CASSPYGGDPSYEQFF. CDR3 sequence (DNA): TGTGCCAGCAGCCCGTACGGGGGGGATCCCTCCTACGAGCAGTTCTTC.

Notes on this clonotype: A much larger clone is a single base away; this may be a read error. V usage is TRBV28 and J usage is TRBJ2-3; 12 bases fit TRBD2. Germline V gene lookup returns CDR1 MDHEN and CDR2 SYDVKM. This CDR3 contains 18 residues. The CDR3 bases are TGTGCCAGCAGTTTATCGCCTAGCGGGGGGGAATTCACAGATACGCGGTATTTT. It codes for CASSLSPSGGEFTDTRYF.

This clonotype appeared many times. V usage is TRBV19 and J usage is TRBJ1-1, with no clear D. The CDR3 is made up of 13 amino acids. Trimming removed 7 bases at V and 0 bases at J, with 9 bases between. Germline V CDR1 and CDR2: LNHDA, SQIVND (reference sequence). This chain's CDR3 is CASTRDLNTEAFF. In DNA form, the CDR3 reads TGTGCCAGTACCCGGGATTTGAACACTGAAGCTTTCTTT.

The rearrangement links TRBV19 to TRBJ1-4; D is uncertain. The germline gives CDR1 LNHDA, CDR2 SQIVND (reference sequence). With 4 bases removed from V and 0 bases from J, the gap between germline ends came to 6 bases. This CDR3 is 14 amino acids long. The CDR3 bases are TGTGCCAGTAGTACGGTTGCAACTAATGAAAAACTGTTTTTT. Amino acid sequence: CASSTVATNEKLFF.

There are a few counts of this clonotype. The J gene is TRBJ1-1, the V gene TRBV13; D gene unclear. Looked up from germline, CDR1 is PRHDT and CDR2 is FYEKMQ (reference sequence). This CDR3 has 14 residues. Deletions cut 3 bases from V and 1 base from J, with 9 bases between. Here the CDR3 reads CASSLDGENTEAFF. Here the CDR3 DNA reads TGTGCCAGCAGCTTGGACGGGGAGAACACTGAAGCTTTCTTT.

This clonotype was seen at least ten times. This rearrangement joins TRBV28 to TRBJ1-5; D gene ambiguous. Germline loops: CDR1 MDHEN, CDR2 SYDVKM. The CDR3 contains 13 residues. The V gene lost 3 bases and the J gene lost 7 bases, with 10 bases spanning the gap. The CDR3 nucleotides are TGTGCCAGCAGTTTTAATGTGGGACAGCCCCAGCATTTT. Residues: CASSFNVGQPQHF.

The rearrangement links TRBV25-1 to TRBJ2-3; D might be TRBD1 (7 bases). This CDR3 region has 14 residues. Trimming took off 2 bases at V and 5 bases at J, with 11 bases between the two ends. Germline lookup yields CDR1 MGHDK and CDR2 SYGVNS. DNA of the CDR3: TGTGCCAGCAGTGAAGGAGGGGGCGGAGATACGCAGTATTTT. Translated, it gives CASSEGGGGDTQYF.

This clonotype was observed once. Just one base apart from a much larger clone, this may be a read error. A read error is likely, as this CDR3 ends without the conserved phenylalanine or tryptophan. The CDR3 DNA follows: TGTGCCAGTAGTATGACAAACTCCTACAATGAGCAGTTCCTC. Translation: CASSMTNSYNEQFL. V gene TRBV19 combines with J gene TRBJ2-1; D gene uncertain. This CDR3 spans 14 amino acids. The germline V gene has CDR1 LNHDA and CDR2 SQIVND (reference sequence). Trimming removed 3 bases from V and 0 bases from J, with 6 bases in between.

This clonotype was recorded many times. The CDR3 here is CASSPPGGITEAFF. CDR3 sequence (DNA): TGTGCCAGCAGCCCTCCTGGCGGCATCACTGAAGCTTTCTTT. V is TRBV11-2 and J is TRBJ1-1, with D hard to call. V was pared by 5 bases and J by 4 bases, with 14 bases between. This CDR3 contains 14 residues. CDR1 is SGHAT and CDR2 is FQNNGV in the germline V gene. Full variable domain (outside the CDR3, taken from reference TRBV11-2 and TRBJ1-1): EAGVAQSPRYKIIEKRQSVAFWCNPISGHATLYWYQQILGQGPKLLIQFQNNGVVDDSQLPKDRFSAERLKGVDSTLKIQPAKLEDSAVYLCASSPPGGITEAFFGQGTRLTVV.